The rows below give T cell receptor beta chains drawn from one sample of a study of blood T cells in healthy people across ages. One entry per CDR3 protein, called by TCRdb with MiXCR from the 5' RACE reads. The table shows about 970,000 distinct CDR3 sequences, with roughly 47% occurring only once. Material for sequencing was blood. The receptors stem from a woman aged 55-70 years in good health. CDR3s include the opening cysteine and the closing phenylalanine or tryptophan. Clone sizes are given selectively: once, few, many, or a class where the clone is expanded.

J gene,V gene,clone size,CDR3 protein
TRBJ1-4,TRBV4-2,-,CASSPLGGELFF
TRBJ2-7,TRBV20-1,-,CSARKQKPGLAGAGLYEQYF
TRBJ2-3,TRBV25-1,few,CASATRDTQYF
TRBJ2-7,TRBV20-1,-,CSATIQEPSYEQYF
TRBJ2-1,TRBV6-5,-,CASSYSPLAARYNEQFF
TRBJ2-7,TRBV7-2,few,CASSQRGLYYEQYF
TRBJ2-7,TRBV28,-,CASSVWQGADEQYF
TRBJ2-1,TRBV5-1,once,CASSLLGLAVNNEQFF
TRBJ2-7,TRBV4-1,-,CASSREGLADNYEQYF
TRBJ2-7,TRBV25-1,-,CASSGHLSYEQYF
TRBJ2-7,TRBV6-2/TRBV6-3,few,CASSYSPSGRPHEQYF
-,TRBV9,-,CASSVSSGTGLYEQYF
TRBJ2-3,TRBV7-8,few,CASSLARTSGPDFTQYF
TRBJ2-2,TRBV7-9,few,CASSLDRAGELFF
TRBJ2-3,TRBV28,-,CASSHPSMRDTQYF
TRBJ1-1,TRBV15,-,CATSRGPQGRREAFF
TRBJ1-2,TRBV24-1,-,CATSTGVYGYTF
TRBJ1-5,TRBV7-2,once,CASSLAGTGGDQPQHF
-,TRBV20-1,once,CSARYRDRGYNEQYF
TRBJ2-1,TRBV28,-,CATSRRWVNEQFF
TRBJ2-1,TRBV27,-,CASSPLVGGQGFQLYEQFF
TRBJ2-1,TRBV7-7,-,CASSSDSSDHNEQFF
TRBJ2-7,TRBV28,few,CASRRDRGLYEQYF
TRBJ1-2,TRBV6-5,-,CASSRDTLNGYTF
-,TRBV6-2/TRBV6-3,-,CASMGGGGYEQYF
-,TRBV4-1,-,CAGSQGTSGYEQYF
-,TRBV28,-,CATAGLKTQYF
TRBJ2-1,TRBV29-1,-,CSVDQTGGGNEQFF
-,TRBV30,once,CAVAGTGYEQYF
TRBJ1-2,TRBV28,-,CASKVGFTETNYGYTF
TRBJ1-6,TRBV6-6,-,CASSPYRDSNSPLHF
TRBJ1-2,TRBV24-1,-,CATSDLNRNYGCTF
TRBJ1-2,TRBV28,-,CASTTRMRGQPGANYGYTF
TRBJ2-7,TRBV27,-,CASSLLQTDYEQYF
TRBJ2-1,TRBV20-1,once,CSALPGSYNEQFF
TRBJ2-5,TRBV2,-,CASRRESETQYF
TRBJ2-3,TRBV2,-,CASREEDTQYF
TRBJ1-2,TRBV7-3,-,CASSPGVSGYGYTF
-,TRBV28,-,CASSLTSLAGVYEQYF
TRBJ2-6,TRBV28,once,CASSSSDGLSGANVLTF
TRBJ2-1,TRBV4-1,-,CASSQGRPDNEQFF
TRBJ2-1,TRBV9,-,CASSSAGGGYNEQFF
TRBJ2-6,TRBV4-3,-,CASSQDTSSGANVLTF
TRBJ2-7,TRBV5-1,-,CASSSRDKRYF
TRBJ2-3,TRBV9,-,CARAGSLNGSDTQYF
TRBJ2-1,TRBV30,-,CAWRRDNSYNEQFF
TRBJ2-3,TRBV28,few,CASRGAPDTQYF
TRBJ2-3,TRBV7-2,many,CASSLRTDTQYF
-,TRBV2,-,CASSVVIPYEQYF